This T cell receptor beta chain derives from a study of T cell changes during pregnancy in multiple sclerosis. The germline V gene encodes CDR1 SEHNR and CDR2 FQNEAQ (reference sequence). This CDR3 contains 12 residues. Trimming stripped 11 bases from V and 5 bases from J, with 15 bases between. Repertoires were generated with immunoSEQ multiplex PCR, while TCRdb's copy carries only in-frame clones and drops some. Seen here are approximately 63,000 clones, 90% to 95% observed once, and the top ten hold over 1%. The chain uses TRBV7-9 and TRBJ1-1; tentative D call: TRBD1 (5 bases). Sequencing was performed on peripheral blood, taken after pregnancy. The sequence derives from a female donor in good health, enrolled as a control in a pregnancy study. CDR3 sequence: CAWGTGGTEAFF. For the CDR3, the DNA is TGTGCCTGGGGGACTGGTGGGACTGAAGCTTTCTTT.